The 26 T cell receptor beta chains listed next were all sequenced from one sample in a study of neurological immune-mediated disorders. In TCRdb, the 5' RACE reads were re-called with MiXCR into one record per CDR3 protein. Among 95,000 to 150,000 distinct CDR3 sequences listed, roughly 3.4% were seen once. The specimen sequenced was PBMCs. The receptors derive from a woman in her twenties or thirties with multiple sclerosis.

This clonotype was seen at least ten times. The rearrangement joins TRBV11-2 to TRBJ1-1; D is uncertain. Germline CDR1 is SGHAT and CDR2 is FQNNGV. The CDR3 totals 12 residues. Trimming pared 2 bases from V and 4 bases from J, leaving 5 bases between. The CDR3 region has the DNA TGTGCCAGCAGCTTAAAGCCCACTGAAGCTTTCTTT. Its protein product is CASSLKPTEAFF. Full variable domain (outside the CDR3, taken from reference TRBV11-2 and TRBJ1-1): EAGVAQSPRYKIIEKRQSVAFWCNPISGHATLYWYQQILGQGPKLLIQFQNNGVVDDSQLPKDRFSAERLKGVDSTLKIQPAKLEDSAVYLCASSLKPTEAFFGQGTRLTVV.

In its sample, this clonotype was seen many times. The chain uses TRBV5-1 and TRBJ1-5; 8 bases agree with TRBD1. The germline V gene encodes CDR1 SGHRS and CDR2 YFSETQ. V shed 4 bases, J shed 9 bases, and the junction held 6 bases outside the gene matches. This CDR3 is built from 13 residues. The chain's CDR3 is CASSLTGERPQHF. CDR3 in DNA: TGCGCCAGCAGCCTGACAGGGGAGCGGCCCCAGCATTTT. Filled out from reference TRBV5-1 and TRBJ1-5, the complete variable domain reads KAGVTQTPRYLIKTRGQQVTLSCSPISGHRSVSWYQQTPGQGLQFLFEYFSETQRNKGNFPGRFSGRQFSNSRSEMNVSTLELGDSALYLCASSLTGERPQHFGDGTRLSIL.

This clonotype was seen ten or more times. The chain links TRBV10-3 to TRBJ1-5, with TRBD1 identical over 8 bases. Germline trimming cut 6 bases from V and 9 bases from J; bases unmatched to any gene: 10. The length of the CDR3 is 14 residues. From germline, CDR1 is ENHRY and CDR2 SYGVKD. The CDR3 nucleotides are TGTGCCATCAGAGAGGACAGGGCGGGGGGGCCCCAGCATTTT. Translation gives CAIREDRAGGPQHF.

This clonotype was found many times. J is TRBJ2-4 and V is TRBV12-3 or TRBV12-4; TRBD1 aligns across 7 bases. CDR3 length equals 12 residues. Trimming took 8 bases from V and 13 from J; bases not matched to a gene: 11. The chain's CDR3 is CASGTGDVHQYF. CDR3 coding DNA: TGTGCCAGCGGAACAGGGGACGTCCACCAGTACTTC.

This clonotype has a handful of counts. Since a much larger clone is just one base distant, this may be a read error. This chain links TRBV12-5 with TRBJ2-1, with 9 bases aligning to TRBD2. Germline values: CDR1 LGHNT, CDR2 FRNRAP. The CDR3 has 17 residues. DNA for the CDR3: TGTGCTGGTGGTTTGCCGACCGGGACTAGCTCTTACAATGAGCAGTTCTTC. Amino acids: CAGGLPTGTSSYNEQFF.

Regarding this clonotype: A much larger clone differs from this one at a single base, so this may be a read error. It is unclear where the CDR3 begins or ends on the DNA, so no DNA is shown, and the CDR3 is as TCRdb lists it. V usage is TRBV3-1 and J usage is TRBJ2-2; the D call of TRBD1 is as the table states it, not checked on the DNA. The V gene's germline CDR1 is LGHDT and CDR2 YNNKEL (reference sequence). The CDR3 spans 16 residues, counting both ends. CDR3 in amino acids: CASISRGDTTPGSCFF.

In this sample, this clonotype turned up many times. The chain carries TRBV2 and TRBJ2-2; the D gene is possibly TRBD1 (7 bases). Germline V gives CDR1 SNHLY, CDR2 FYNNEI. The germline V and J ends were trimmed by 8 bases and 2 bases, with 15 bases remaining between them. This CDR3 region has 15 residues. This CDR3 is CASLPGGFNTGELFF. The CDR3 bases are TGTGCCAGCCTCCCAGGGGGGTTTAACACCGGGGAGCTGTTTTTT.

This clonotype has ten or more counts. DNA for the CDR3: TGTGCCAGCAGTCAAACAGGGGGGCAGTACTTC. Translated: CASSQTGGQYF. The genes are TRBV12-3 or TRBV12-4 and TRBJ2-7; 8 bases agree with TRBD1. J was trimmed by 9 bases and V by 5 bases; bases with no gene match: 3. This CDR3 has 11 residues.

This clonotype was observed a handful of times. The V call is TRBV19, the J call TRBJ1-2; D not resolved. CDR3 length: 15 amino acids. V lost 5 bases and J 4 bases, leaving 17 bases between the germline ends. Germline loops: CDR1 LNHDA, CDR2 SQIVND (reference sequence). CDR3 DNA: TGTGCCAGTAGTCCCTTTATGAGGACCTTCTATGGCTACACCTTC. Protein sequence: CASSPFMRTFYGYTF.

This clonotype was picked up many times. The chain carries TRBV29-1 and TRBJ2-1; 7 bases agree with TRBD2. The CDR3 sequence is 16 residues long. The V gene's germline CDR1 is SQVTM and CDR2 ANQGSEA. The V segment lost 5 bases and the J segment 3 bases; nucleotides outside the gene matches: 13. The CDR3 DNA reads as TGCAGCGTTTTCCCTATCGGTGGCGGGAGCTACAATGAGCAGTTCTTC. This translates into CSVFPIGGGSYNEQFF.

This clonotype was observed at least ten times. The V gene is TRBV7-6, the J gene TRBJ2-2; a possible D gene is TRBD1 (5 bases). Germline loops: CDR1 SGHVS, CDR2 FNYEAQ. This CDR3 is built from 14 residues. Trimming shortened V by 0 bases and J by 5 bases, and 7 bases separated the two germline ends. The CDR3 DNA follows: TGTGCCAGCAGCTTAGCGGGGCAAACCGGGGAGCTGTTTTTT. Amino acids: CASSLAGQTGELFF.

This clonotype has ten or more counts. The chain combines TRBV20-1 with TRBJ2-1; TRBD2 matches at 11 bases. The CDR3 totals 15 residues. V lost 3 bases to trimming and J lost 5 bases; unmatched junction nucleotides: 6. CDR1 DFQATT and CDR2 SNEGSKA come from the germline V gene (reference sequence). Here the CDR3 DNA reads TGCAGTGCTAGCCCCACTAGCGGGAGTAACAATGAGCAGTTCTTC. It is translated as CSASPTSGSNNEQFF.

This clonotype was detected ten times or more. This sequence joins TRBV10-3 and TRBJ1-1; a weak D match, TRBD1 (5 bases). CDR1 is ENHRY and CDR2 is SYGVKD in the germline V gene. CDR3 length equals 13 residues. V lost 6 bases, J lost 5 bases, and 13 bases lay in between. In DNA, the CDR3 is TGTGCCATCAGGCGGGACGTCAAAACTGAAGCTTTCTTT. This gives the protein CAIRRDVKTEAFF.

This clonotype was seen ten or more times. DNA of the CDR3: TGTGCCAGCAGCTGGAGGACAGGGGAGTACGAGCAGTACTTC. This sequence encodes CASSWRTGEYEQYF. The V call is TRBV5-5, the J call TRBJ2-7; 9 nucleotides line up with TRBD1. The CDR3 spans 14 residues. Germline V gene data show CDR1 as SGHKS and CDR2 as YYEKEE (reference sequence). With 3 bases clipped from V and 4 bases from J, the junction kept 5 bases outside the gene matches.

This clonotype has ten or more counts. The chain recombines TRBV12-3 or TRBV12-4 with TRBJ2-7, with 12 bases lining up with TRBD2. The V and J ends lost 6 bases and 6 bases, in that order; junction bases with no gene match: 3. This CDR3 is built from 13 residues. CDR3 protein: CASSPGLAGEQYF. The CDR3 bases are TGTGCCAGCAGCCCGGGACTAGCGGGCGAGCAGTACTTC.

This clonotype was detected ten times or more. The chain carries TRBV9 and TRBJ2-3; D is unclear. The germline CDR1 and CDR2 sequences are SGDLS and YYNGEE. V shed 3 bases and J shed 0 bases, with 11 bases lying between them. CDR3 size: 15 residues. The CDR3, as DNA: TGTGCCAGCAGCGGTTCAGGTGGGAGCACAGATACGCAGTATTTT. It translates to CASSGSGGSTDTQYF. Combining the CDR3 with reference TRBV9 and TRBJ2-3 gives the whole variable domain DSGVTQTPKHLITATGQRVTLRCSPRSGDLSVYWYQQSLDQGLQFLIQYYNGEERAKGNILERFSAQQFPDLHSELNLSSLELGDSALYFCASSGSGGSTDTQYFGPGTRLTVL.

This clonotype was observed at least ten times. V and J are TRBV20-1 and TRBJ2-1; TRBD1 is a possible D gene (5 bases). Germline CDR1 reads DFQATT; CDR2 reads SNEGSKA (reference sequence). Trimming took off 5 bases at V and 6 bases at J, with 11 bases between the two ends. This CDR3 spans 12 amino acids. The CDR3 nucleotides are TGCAGTGCTGGCCCAGACAGCAATGAGCAGTTCTTC. As protein: CSAGPDSNEQFF.

Many counts were recorded for this clonotype. V and J are TRBV7-9 and TRBJ2-3; 9 bases are shared with TRBD2. In germline, CDR1 is SEHNR, CDR2 FQNEAQ (reference sequence). The V gene end was trimmed by 5 bases and the J gene end by 1 base; junction bases not matched to a gene: 13. This CDR3 has 18 amino acids. This chain's CDR3 is CASSPRLAAQGGTDTQYF. The DNA of the CDR3 is TGTGCCAGCAGCCCTCGACTAGCGGCCCAAGGGGGCACAGATACGCAGTATTTT.

The sample holds many counts of this clonotype. The chain employs TRBV18 and TRBJ1-2; 9 bases are shared with TRBD1. Germline loops: CDR1 KGHSH, CDR2 LQKENI. The CDR3 has 13 amino acids. Germline trimming cut 6 bases from V and 5 bases from J; bases unmatched to any gene: 4. This CDR3 reads CASSPDRGYGYTF. DNA of the CDR3: TGTGCCAGCTCCCCGGACAGGGGATATGGCTACACCTTC.

This clonotype was detected many times. This chain uses TRBV6-2 or TRBV6-3 with TRBJ2-1; D ambiguous. Trimming shortened V by 8 bases and J by 0 bases, and 11 bases separated the two germline ends. Germline lookup yields CDR1 MNHEY and CDR2 SVGEGT. This CDR3 is built from 14 residues. The CDR3 DNA sequence: TGTGCCAGCCCCCCGGTTAACTCCTACAATGAGCAGTTCTTC. It is translated as CASPPVNSYNEQFF.

This clonotype appeared many times. This chain links TRBV7-9 with TRBJ1-2; D is unresolved. Per germline, CDR1 SEHNR and CDR2 FQNEAQ (reference sequence). Trimming pared 4 bases from V and 6 bases from J, leaving 15 bases between. This CDR3 has 14 amino acids. CDR3 in DNA: TGTGCCAGCAGCTCCCAAGGACTGCCCCATGGCTACACCTTC. It codes for CASSSQGLPHGYTF.

This clonotype was counted ten times or more. V is TRBV3-1 and J is TRBJ2-4; D unclear. Germline V lookup: CDR1 LGHDT, CDR2 YNNKEL (reference sequence). The V gene lost 4 bases and the J gene lost 0 bases, with 10 bases spanning the gap. The CDR3 totals 15 residues. CDR3 residues: CASSPAVLAKNIQYF. The CDR3 bases are TGTGCCAGCAGCCCAGCCGTACTAGCCAAAAACATTCAGTACTTC.

This clonotype has ten or more counts. The chain combines TRBV21-1 with TRBJ2-4; the table's D call, TRBD1, was not checked against the DNA. TRBV21-1 is reported as a pseudogene. The CDR3 sequence is 17 residues long. Here the CDR3 DNA reads TGTGCCAGCAGCAAAGTAAGGGGGCACCTAGCCAAAAACATTCAGTACTTC. Amino acids: CASSKVRGHLAKNIQYF.

This clonotype has only a few counts. The chain is built from TRBV7-8 and TRBJ1-2; D is unclear. V lost 5 bases, J lost 0 bases, and 22 bases lay in between. The CDR3 totals 18 residues. Germline V gene lookup returns CDR1 SGHVS and CDR2 FQNEAQ. CDR3 bases: TGTGCCAGCAGCCCTTGGACTGCTGTTCTGTCAACTAACTATGGCTACACCTTC. Amino acids: CASSPWTAVLSTNYGYTF.

This clonotype came up many times. V gene TRBV7-2 combines with J gene TRBJ2-5; D is possibly TRBD1 or TRBD2 (5 bases each). The CDR3 length is 16 residues. Trimming stripped 5 bases from V and 5 bases from J, with 21 bases between. Germline CDR1 is SGHTA and CDR2 is FQGNSA. The CDR3 loop reads CASSTRAPGAGETQYF. CDR3 sequence (DNA): TGTGCCAGCAGCACCAGGGCACCCGGGGCAGGGGAGACCCAGTACTTC.

This clonotype occurred many times. V gene TRBV20-1 combines with J gene TRBJ1-2, with D hard to call. Trimming pared 6 bases from V and 3 bases from J, leaving 23 bases between. The CDR3 covers 16 residues. CDR1 DFQATT and CDR2 SNEGSKA come from the germline V gene (reference sequence). The CDR3 reads CSAALPNPTAHYGYTF. The CDR3 DNA reads as TGCAGTGCCGCCTTACCCAATCCAACGGCACACTATGGCTACACCTTC.